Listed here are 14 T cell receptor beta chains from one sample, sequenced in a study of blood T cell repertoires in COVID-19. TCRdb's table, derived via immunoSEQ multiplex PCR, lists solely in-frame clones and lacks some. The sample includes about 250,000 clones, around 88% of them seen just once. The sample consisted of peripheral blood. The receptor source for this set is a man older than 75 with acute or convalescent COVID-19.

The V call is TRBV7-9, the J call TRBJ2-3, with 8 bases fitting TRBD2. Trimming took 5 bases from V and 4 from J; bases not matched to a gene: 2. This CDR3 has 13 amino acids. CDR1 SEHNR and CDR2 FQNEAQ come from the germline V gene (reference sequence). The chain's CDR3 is CASSPGGSDTQYF. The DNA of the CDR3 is TGTGCCAGCAGCCCGGGAGGGTCAGATACGCAGTATTTT.

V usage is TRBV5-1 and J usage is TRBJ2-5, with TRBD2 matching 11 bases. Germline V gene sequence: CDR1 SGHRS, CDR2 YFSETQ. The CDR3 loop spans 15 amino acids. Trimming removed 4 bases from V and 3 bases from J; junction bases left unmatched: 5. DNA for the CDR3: TGCGCCAGCAGCCCGGGACTAGCGGAGGAAGAGACCCAGTACTTC. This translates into CASSPGLAEEETQYF.

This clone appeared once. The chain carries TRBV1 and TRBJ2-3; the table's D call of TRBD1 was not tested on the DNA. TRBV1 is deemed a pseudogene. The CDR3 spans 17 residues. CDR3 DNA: TGCACCAGCAGCCAAGATCGTGGGGCAGGTAGCACAGATACGCAGTATTTT. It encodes CTSSQDRGAGSTDTQYF.

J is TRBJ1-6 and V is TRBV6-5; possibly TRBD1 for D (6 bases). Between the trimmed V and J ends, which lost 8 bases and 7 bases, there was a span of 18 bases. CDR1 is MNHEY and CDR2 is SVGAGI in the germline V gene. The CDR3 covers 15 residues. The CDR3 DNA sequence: TGTGCCAGCCGATTTGATAGACAGGTGAATTCACCCCTCCACTTT. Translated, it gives CASRFDRQVNSPLHF.

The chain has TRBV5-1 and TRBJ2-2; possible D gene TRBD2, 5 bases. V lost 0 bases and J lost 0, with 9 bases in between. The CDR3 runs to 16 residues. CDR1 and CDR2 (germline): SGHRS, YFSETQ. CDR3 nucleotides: TGCGCCAGCAGCTTGGATGGGGAGACGAACACCGGGGAGCTGTTTTTT. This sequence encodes CASSLDGETNTGELFF.

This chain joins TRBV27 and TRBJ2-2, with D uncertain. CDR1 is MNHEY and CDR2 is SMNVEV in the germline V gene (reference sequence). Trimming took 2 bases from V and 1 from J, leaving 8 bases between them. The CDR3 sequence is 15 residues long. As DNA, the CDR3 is TGTGCCAGCAGTTTAAGACACCTGAACACCGGGGAGCTGTTTTTT. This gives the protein CASSLRHLNTGELFF.

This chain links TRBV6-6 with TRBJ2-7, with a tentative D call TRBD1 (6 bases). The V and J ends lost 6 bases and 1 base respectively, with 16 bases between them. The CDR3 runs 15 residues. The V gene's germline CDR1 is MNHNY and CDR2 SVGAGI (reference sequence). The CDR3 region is CASRKDRHPSYEQYF. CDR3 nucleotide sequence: TGTGCCAGCAGGAAGGACAGACATCCTTCCTACGAGCAGTACTTC.

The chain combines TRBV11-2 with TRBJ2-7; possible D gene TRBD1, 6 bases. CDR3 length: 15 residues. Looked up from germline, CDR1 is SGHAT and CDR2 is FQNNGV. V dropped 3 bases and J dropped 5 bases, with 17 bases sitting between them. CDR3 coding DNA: TGTGCCAGCAGCTTGGTCACAGGGTTCTTAAACGAGCAGTACTTC. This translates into CASSLVTGFLNEQYF.

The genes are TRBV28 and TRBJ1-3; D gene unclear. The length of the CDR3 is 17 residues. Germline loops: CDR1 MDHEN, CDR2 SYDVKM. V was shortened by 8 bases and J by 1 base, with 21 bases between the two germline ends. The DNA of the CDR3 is TGTGCCAGCCTCCACCGTAGAGGGTCCCGGTCTGGAAACACCATATATTTT. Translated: CASLHRRGSRSGNTIYF.

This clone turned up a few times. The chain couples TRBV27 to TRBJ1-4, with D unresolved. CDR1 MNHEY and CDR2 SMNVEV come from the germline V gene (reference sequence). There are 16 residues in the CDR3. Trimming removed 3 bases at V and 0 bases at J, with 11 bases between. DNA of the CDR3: TGTGCCAGCAGTTTGGTACCAGTTGCAACTAATGAAAAACTGTTTTTT. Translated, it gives CASSLVPVATNEKLFF.

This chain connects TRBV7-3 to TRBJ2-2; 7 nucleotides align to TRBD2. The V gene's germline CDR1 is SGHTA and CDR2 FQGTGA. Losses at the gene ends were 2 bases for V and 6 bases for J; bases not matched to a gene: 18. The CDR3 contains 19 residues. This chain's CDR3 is CASSLYSLKAGTGAGELFF. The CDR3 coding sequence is TGTGCCAGCAGCTTATATTCCCTAAAAGCGGGAACGGGAGCCGGGGAGCTGTTTTTT.

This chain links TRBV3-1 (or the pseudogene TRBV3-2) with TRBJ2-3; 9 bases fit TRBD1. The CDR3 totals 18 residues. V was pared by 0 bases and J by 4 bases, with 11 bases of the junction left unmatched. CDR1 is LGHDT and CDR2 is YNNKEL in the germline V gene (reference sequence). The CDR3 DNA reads TGTGCCAGCAGCCAAGAGGTGCCGGGACAGGGTGTACCAGATACGCAGTATTTT. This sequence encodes CASSQEVPGQGVPDTQYF.

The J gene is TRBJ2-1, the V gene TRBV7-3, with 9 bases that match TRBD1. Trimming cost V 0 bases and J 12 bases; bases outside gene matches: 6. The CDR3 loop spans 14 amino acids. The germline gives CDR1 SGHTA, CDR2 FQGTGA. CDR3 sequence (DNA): TGTGCCAGCAGCTTAACGAGGGGGACAGGGTTGCAGTTCTTC. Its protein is CASSLTRGTGLQFF.

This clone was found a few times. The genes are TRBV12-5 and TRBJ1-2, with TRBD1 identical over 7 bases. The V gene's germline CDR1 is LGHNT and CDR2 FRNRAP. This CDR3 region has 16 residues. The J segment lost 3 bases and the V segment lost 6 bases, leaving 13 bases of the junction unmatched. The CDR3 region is CASGEPLDRRDYGYTF. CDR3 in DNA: TGTGCTAGTGGGGAACCATTGGACAGGAGGGACTATGGCTACACCTTC. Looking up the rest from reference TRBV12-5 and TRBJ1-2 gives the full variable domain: DARVTQTPRHKVTEMGQEVTMRCQPILGHNTVFWYRQTMMQGLELLAYFRNRAPLDDSGMPKDRFSAEMPDATLATLKIQPSEPRDSAVYFCASGEPLDRRDYGYTFGSGTRLTVV.